A selection of T cell receptor beta chains follows, all from one sample in a study of early T cells in non-severe SARS-CoV-2 infection. Via MiXCR, TCRdb re-called the 5' RACE reads, giving one row per CDR3 protein. The sample lists 85,000 to 100,000 distinct CDR3 sequences; approximately 13% were seen once. Sequenced sample: whole blood. Receptors originate from an adult who was a healthcare worker with PCR-confirmed SARS-CoV-2 infection or an uninfected control (not recorded which). Each CDR3 is given with its conserved first and last residue. A D gene is named only where the DNA matches it firmly. A clone size is listed for some rows: how often the clone was seen (once, few, many), or a class if it is expanded.

>medium-sized|TRBV12-3/TRBV12-4|TRBJ1-1|.
TGTGCCAGCAGTTTATGGGCGGGCACTGAAGCTTTCTTT
CASSLWAGTEAFF
>many|TRBV20-1|TRBJ1-2|TRBD1
TGCAGTGCTAGTAACAGGGGAAGCTATGGCTACACCTTC
CSASNRGSYGYTF
>.|TRBV5-1|TRBJ1-1|.
TGCGCCAGCAGCCCCCGGGTGGGGGGTGTCACTGAAGCTTTCTTT
CASSPRVGGVTEAFF
>.|TRBV7-2|TRBJ2-3|TRBD2
TGTGCCAGCAGCTTAAGGGCCCTAGCGGGGGGAAGCACAGATACGCAGTATTTT
CASSLRALAGGSTDTQYF
>many|TRBV6-2/TRBV6-3|TRBJ1-6|.
TGTGCCAGCAGTTACGCCGGAGGGGGAAACGGGTCACCCCTCCACTTT
CASSYAGGGNGSPLHF
>few|TRBV9|TRBJ2-6|.
TGTGCCAGCAGCGTAGCGCTCCCCCTCTCTGGGGCCAACGTCCTGACTTTC
CASSVALPLSGANVLTF
>few|TRBV10-2|TRBJ1-3|TRBD1
TGCGCCAGCAGTGATGGGACAGGGAACCTCTCTGGAAACACCATATATTTT
CASSDGTGNLSGNTIYF
>few|TRBV20-1|TRBJ2-3|TRBD1
TGCAGTGCTAGTCTCACAGGGGTCACAGATACGCAGTATTTT
CSASLTGVTDTQYF
>.|TRBV27|TRBJ2-7|.
TGTGCCAGCAGTTTATCGACTACTGTTCCCTACGAGCAGTACTTC
CASSLSTTVPYEQYF
>many|TRBV18|TRBJ2-1|TRBD1
TGTGCCAGCTCACCACCGGGTAGTGGGACAGGGGTCCATGAGCAGTTCTTC
CASSPPGSGTGVHEQFF
>many|TRBV9|TRBJ2-1|.
TGTGCCAGCAGCGTAGAAATTGGGACAACCCCCTACAATGAGCAGTTCTTC
CASSVEIGTTPYNEQFF
>few|TRBV29-1|TRBJ1-3|.
TGCAGCGTACGGGACTTACTAAGGGACACCATATATTTT
CSVRDLLRDTIYF
>.|TRBV28|TRBJ2-5|TRBD2
TGTGCCAGCAGCACAATACTAGCGACGGAAGAGACCCAGTACTTC
CASSTILATEETQYF
>.|TRBV10-2|TRBJ1-1|.
TGCGCCAGCAGTGAGGGAAGGAGGGGAGCTTTCTTT
CASSEGRRGAFF
>.|TRBV20-1|TRBJ1-6|.
TGCAGTGCTCCACAGGGAGTGGGTTCACCCCTCCACTTT
CSAPQGVGSPLHF